This note documents a single T cell receptor (beta chain) sequence. Its antigen is undetermined. These data come from a study of molecular identifiers for immune sequencing clone quantification. The study, taken as a whole, reports: In naive cells, under 1% of molecules belonged to clones above 20 RNA copies, against over 98% in effector cells.

TCRdb reprocessed the PCR reads with MiXCR, giving one entry per CDR3 protein. The table has about 640,000 distinct CDR3 sequences, 15% to 20% seen once. This clonotype was sampled from a human donor in good health. Some libraries in this study had Jurkat cell RNA spiked in. Input material: naive CD8+ T cells from blood, with Jurkat cell RNA spiked in. Subset given: FACS-sorted CD8+CD4-CCR7+CD45RA+ naive T cells.

This chain's CDR3 is CASSPRSSGENIQYF. The CDR3 coding sequence is TGTGCCAGCAGCCCTAGGTCTAGCGGGGAAAACATTCAGTACTTC. The V and J genes are TRBV7-9 and TRBJ2-4; 9 bases line up with TRBD2. The germline gives CDR1 SEHNR, CDR2 FQNEAQ (reference sequence). The junction had 7 bases not matched to a gene; V was cut back by 5 bases and J by 5 bases. The CDR3 is made up of 15 amino acids.